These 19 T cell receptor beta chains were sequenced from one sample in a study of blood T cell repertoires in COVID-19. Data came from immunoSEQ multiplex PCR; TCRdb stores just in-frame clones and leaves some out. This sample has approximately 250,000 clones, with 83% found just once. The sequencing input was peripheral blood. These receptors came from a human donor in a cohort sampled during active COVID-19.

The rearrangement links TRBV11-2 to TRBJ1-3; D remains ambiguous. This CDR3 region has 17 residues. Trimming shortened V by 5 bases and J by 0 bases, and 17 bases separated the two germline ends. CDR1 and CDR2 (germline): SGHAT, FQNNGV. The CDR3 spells CASSPTRTVISGNTIYF. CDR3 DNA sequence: TGTGCCAGCAGCCCAACTAGGACGGTAATCTCTGGAAACACCATATATTTT.

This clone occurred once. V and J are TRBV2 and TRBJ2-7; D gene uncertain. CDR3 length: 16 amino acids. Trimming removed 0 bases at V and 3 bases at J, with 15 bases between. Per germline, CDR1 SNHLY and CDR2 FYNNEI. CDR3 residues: CASSEAGRLGYYEQYF. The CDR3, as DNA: TGTGCCAGCAGTGAAGCGGGTCGGCTAGGTTACTACGAGCAGTACTTC.

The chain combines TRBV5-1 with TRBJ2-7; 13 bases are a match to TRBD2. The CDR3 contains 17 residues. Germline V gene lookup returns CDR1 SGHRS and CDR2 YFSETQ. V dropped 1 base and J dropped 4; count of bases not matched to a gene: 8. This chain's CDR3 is CASSLTSGGAQVYEQYF. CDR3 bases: TGCGCCAGCAGCTTGACTAGCGGGGGGGCTCAGGTTTACGAGCAGTACTTC.

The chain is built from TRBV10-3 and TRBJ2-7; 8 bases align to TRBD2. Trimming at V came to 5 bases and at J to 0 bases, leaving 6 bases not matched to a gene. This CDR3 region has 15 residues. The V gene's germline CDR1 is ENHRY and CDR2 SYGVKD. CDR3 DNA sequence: TGTGCCATCAGTCATAGCGGGGACTTCTCCTACGAGCAGTACTTC. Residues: CAISHSGDFSYEQYF.

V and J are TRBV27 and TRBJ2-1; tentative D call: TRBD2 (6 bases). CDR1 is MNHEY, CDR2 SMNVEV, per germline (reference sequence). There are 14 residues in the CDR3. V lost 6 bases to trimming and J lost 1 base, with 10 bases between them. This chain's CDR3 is CASSQGLSYNEQFF. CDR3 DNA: TGTGCCAGCAGCCAAGGACTATCCTACAATGAGCAGTTCTTC.

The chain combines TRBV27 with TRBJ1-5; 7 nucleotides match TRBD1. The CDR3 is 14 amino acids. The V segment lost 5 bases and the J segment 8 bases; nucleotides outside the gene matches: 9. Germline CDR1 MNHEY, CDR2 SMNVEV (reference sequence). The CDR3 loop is CASSPTGLNEPQHF. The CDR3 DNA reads TGTGCCAGCAGTCCGACAGGGTTGAATGAGCCCCAGCATTTT.

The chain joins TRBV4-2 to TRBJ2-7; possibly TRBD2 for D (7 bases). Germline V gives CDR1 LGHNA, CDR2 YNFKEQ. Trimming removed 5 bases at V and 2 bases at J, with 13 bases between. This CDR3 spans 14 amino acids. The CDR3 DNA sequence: TGTGCCAGCAGCGTAGGGGGGGCCACCTACGAGCAGTACTTC. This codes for CASSVGGATYEQYF.

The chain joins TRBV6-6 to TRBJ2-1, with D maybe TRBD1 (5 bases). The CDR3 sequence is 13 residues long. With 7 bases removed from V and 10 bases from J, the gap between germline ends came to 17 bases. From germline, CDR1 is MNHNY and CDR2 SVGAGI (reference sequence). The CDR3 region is CASTQGRSAEQFF. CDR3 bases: TGTGCCAGCACCCAGGGCAGGTCCGCGGAGCAGTTCTTC.

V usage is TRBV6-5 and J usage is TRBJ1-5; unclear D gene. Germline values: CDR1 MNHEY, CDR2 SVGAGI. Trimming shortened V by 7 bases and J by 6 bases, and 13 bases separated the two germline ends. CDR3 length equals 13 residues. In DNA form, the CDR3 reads TGTGCCAGCACCTCGAGTCTTGGTCAGCCCCAGCATTTT. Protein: CASTSSLGQPQHF.

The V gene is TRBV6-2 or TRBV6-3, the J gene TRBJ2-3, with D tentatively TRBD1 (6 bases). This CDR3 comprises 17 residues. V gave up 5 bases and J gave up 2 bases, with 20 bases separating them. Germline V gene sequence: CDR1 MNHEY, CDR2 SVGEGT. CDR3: CASSLRLPGQHTDTQYF. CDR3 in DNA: TGTGCCAGCAGTCTAAGACTACCGGGACAACACACAGATACGCAGTATTTT.

CDR3 sequence (DNA): TGTGCCAGCAGCGTGACTAGCGGGGGGGAGGAGCAGTACTTC. This translates into CASSVTSGGEEQYF. This chain links TRBV9 with TRBJ2-7; 14 bases agree with TRBD2. This CDR3 comprises 14 residues. Trimming took 2 bases from V and 7 from J; bases not matched to a gene: 2. Germline V gives CDR1 SGDLS, CDR2 YYNGEE.

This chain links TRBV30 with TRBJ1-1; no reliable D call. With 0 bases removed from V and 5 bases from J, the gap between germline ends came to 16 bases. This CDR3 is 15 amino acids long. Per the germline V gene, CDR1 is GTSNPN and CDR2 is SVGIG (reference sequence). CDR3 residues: CAWSVLGGMGTEAFF. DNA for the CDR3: TGTGCCTGGAGTGTATTAGGAGGGATGGGGACTGAAGCTTTCTTT. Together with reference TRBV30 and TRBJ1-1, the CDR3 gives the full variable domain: SQTIHQWPATLVQPVGSPLSLECTVEGTSNPNLYWYRQAAGRGLQLLFYSVGIGQISSEVPQNLSASRPQDRQFILSSKKLLLSDSGFYLCAWSVLGGMGTEAFFGQGTRLTVV.

The DNA of the CDR3 is TGTGCCAGCAGATCTGGGGCGGTTAACGGGGCCAACGTCCTGACTTTC. This codes for CASRSGAVNGANVLTF. The chain has TRBV7-9 and TRBJ2-6; a weak D match, TRBD1 (5 bases). The germline gives CDR1 SEHNR, CDR2 FQNEAQ (reference sequence). Trimming took 6 bases from V and 4 from J, leaving 16 bases between them. The CDR3 is 16 amino acids.

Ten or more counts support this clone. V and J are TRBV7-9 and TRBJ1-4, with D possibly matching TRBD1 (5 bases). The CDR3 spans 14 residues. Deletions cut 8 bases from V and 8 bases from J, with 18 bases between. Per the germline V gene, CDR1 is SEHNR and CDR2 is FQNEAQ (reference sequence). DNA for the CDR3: TGTGCCAGCCGGGGGTCCAGCCATGGGGAAAAACTGTTTTTT. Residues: CASRGSSHGEKLFF.

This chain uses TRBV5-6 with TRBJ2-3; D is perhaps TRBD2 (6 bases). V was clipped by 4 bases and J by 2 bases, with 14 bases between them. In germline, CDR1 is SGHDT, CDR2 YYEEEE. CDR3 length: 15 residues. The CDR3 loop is CASSVTGLYTDTQYF. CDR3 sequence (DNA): TGTGCCAGCAGCGTGACGGGACTCTACACAGATACGCAGTATTTT. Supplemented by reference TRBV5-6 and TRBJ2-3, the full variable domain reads DAGVTQSPTHLIKTRGQQVTLRCSPKSGHDTVSWYQQALGQGPQFIFQYYEEEERQRGNFPDRFSGHQFPNYSSELNVNALLLGDSALYLCASSVTGLYTDTQYFGPGTRLTVL.

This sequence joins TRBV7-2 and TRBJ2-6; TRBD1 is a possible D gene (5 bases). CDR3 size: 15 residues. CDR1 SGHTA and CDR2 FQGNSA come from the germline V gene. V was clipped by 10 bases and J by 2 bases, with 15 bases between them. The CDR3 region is CATRIVGPGANVLTF. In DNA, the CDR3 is TGTGCCACCAGAATTGTGGGGCCTGGGGCCAACGTCCTGACTTTC.

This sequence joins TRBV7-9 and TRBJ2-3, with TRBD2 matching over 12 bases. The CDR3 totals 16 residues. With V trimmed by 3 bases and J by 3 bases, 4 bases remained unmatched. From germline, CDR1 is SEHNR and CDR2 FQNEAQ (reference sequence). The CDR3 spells CASSFRLAGGTDTQYF. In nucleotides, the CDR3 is TGTGCCAGCAGCTTCCGGCTAGCGGGGGGGACAGATACGCAGTATTTT.

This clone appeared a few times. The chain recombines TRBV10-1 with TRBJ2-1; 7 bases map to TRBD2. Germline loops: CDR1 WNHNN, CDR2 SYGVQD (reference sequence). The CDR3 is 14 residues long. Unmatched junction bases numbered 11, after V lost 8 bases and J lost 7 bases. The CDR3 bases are TGCGCCAGCGGGTGGGGAGGGGATCGGAATGAGCAGTTCTTC. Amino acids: CASGWGGDRNEQFF.

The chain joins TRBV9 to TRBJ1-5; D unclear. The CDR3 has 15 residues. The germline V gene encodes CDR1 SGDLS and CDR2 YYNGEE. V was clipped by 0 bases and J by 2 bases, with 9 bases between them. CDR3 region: CASSVGVQGNQPQHF. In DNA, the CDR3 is TGTGCCAGCAGCGTAGGGGTGCAGGGCAATCAGCCCCAGCATTTT.